The sequence of this T cell receptor (beta chain) was determined in a study of blood T cell repertoires in COVID-19. Allocation to cohorts depended on clinical history reported by the participants. Two consecutive negative NP/OP PCR tests, clearance, or resolved symptoms defined Cohort 3 recovery. Data came from immunoSEQ multiplex PCR; TCRdb stores just in-frame clones and leaves some out. The table lists some 340,000 clones, around 87% of them singletons. Germline V gene sequence: CDR1 SGHRS, CDR2 YFSETQ. The CDR3 runs 14 residues. V was shortened by 5 bases and J by 6 bases, with 17 bases between the two germline ends.

This TCR was recovered from a woman in her twenties or thirties who had recovered from COVID-19. The sequenced sample consisted of PBMCs or T cells enriched from blood (not recorded which). This chain joins TRBV5-1 and TRBJ1-2, with TRBD1 as a possible D gene (6 bases). The CDR3 nucleotides read TGCGCCAGCAGTCGGCAGGGGAATAGCGATGGCTACACCTTC. Translated, it gives CASSRQGNSDGYTF. Looking up the rest from reference TRBV5-1 and TRBJ1-2 gives the full variable domain: KAGVTQTPRYLIKTRGQQVTLSCSPISGHRSVSWYQQTPGQGLQFLFEYFSETQRNKGNFPGRFSGRQFSNSRSEMNVSTLELGDSALYLCASSRQGNSDGYTFGSGTRLTVV.